This T cell receptor beta chain was sequenced in a study of regulatory T cells in long-lasting Graves disease. Regarding time point: newly diagnosed GD, antithyroid drugs for less than 3 months. The TCR library used RNA extracted from PBMCs. It was by American Thyroid Association guidelines that Graves' disease was diagnosed. Libraries of TCR beta came from iRepertoire HTBI primers plus Arm-PCR of CDR3 regions. MiXCR, run by TCRdb on the multiplex PCR reads, gives a single entry per CDR3 protein. This table has 360,000 or so distinct CDR3 sequences, approximately 12% appearing once. The CDR3 is 13 residues long. The germline gives CDR1 MNHEY, CDR2 SVGEGT. Points on this clonotype: Its antigen is undetermined. This clone may be a read error of a much larger clone one base away.

Study-level results: The persistent group shared around 2,600 public clonotypes, more than the 950 to 1,000 shared by new patients.

These sequences were also reported in another study, on T cells in Graves' hyperthyroidism and ophthalmopathy. Turning to that study: Calling Graves' hyperthyroidism stable meant ophthalmopathy did not progress within 18 months. In blood, most of the thyroid clonotypes expanded above 0.001 were also present.

The V and J genes are TRBV6-2 or TRBV6-3 and TRBJ2-5; no firm D call. This clonotype originated in a woman aged 18-29 years with Graves disease. The sample here was peripheral blood mononuclear cells (PBMCs), taken at new diagnosis, from a patient treated with antithyroid drugs. The CDR3 DNA follows: TGTGGCAGCAGTTACGGGCCCCAAGAGACCCAGTACTTC. This gives the protein CGSSYGPQETQYF.